The next 8 T cell receptor beta chains were all read from a single sample in a study of T cell repertoires in cytomegalovirus infection. TCRdb reprocessed the reads via MiXCR and lists one record per CDR3 protein. The profile shows 490,000 or so distinct CDR3 sequences, approximately 10% of them singletons. The specimen was PBMCs. These receptors were taken from a human donor in good health (CMV status not recorded). Some clones in this sample may be carry-over from other donors' samples.

The chain recombines TRBV12-5 with TRBJ2-3, with 12 bases aligning to TRBD2. This CDR3 region has 15 residues. The V and J ends lost 6 bases and 6 bases, in that order; junction bases with no gene match: 7. Germline values: CDR1 LGHNT, CDR2 FRNRAP. The CDR3 sequence is CASGPLAGGRDTQYF. Written as DNA, the CDR3 is TGTGCTAGTGGGCCGCTAGCGGGGGGGCGCGATACGCAGTATTTT. Variable domain in full (rest from reference TRBV12-5 and TRBJ2-3): DARVTQTPRHKVTEMGQEVTMRCQPILGHNTVFWYRQTMMQGLELLAYFRNRAPLDDSGMPKDRFSAEMPDATLATLKIQPSEPRDSAVYFCASGPLAGGRDTQYFGPGTRLTVL.

This clonotype was counted a few times. The chain recombines TRBV11-2 with TRBJ1-4; D is perhaps TRBD1 (5 bases). V was pared by 5 bases and J by 4 bases, with 14 bases between. The length of the CDR3 is 15 residues. The germline gives CDR1 SGHAT, CDR2 FQNNGV. The CDR3 DNA reads TGTGCCAGCAGCCCCCCCGGGGCGGGTAATGAAAAACTGTTTTTT. Its translation: CASSPPGAGNEKLFF.

This clonotype was recorded at least ten times. The V gene is TRBV7-9, the J gene TRBJ2-6; no clear D. The germline gives CDR1 SEHNR, CDR2 FQNEAQ (reference sequence). The V and J ends lost 3 bases and 3 bases respectively, with 3 bases between them. The CDR3 contains 13 residues. DNA of the CDR3: TGTGCCAGCAGCTTCGATGGGGCCAACGTCCTGACTTTC. Translating it yields CASSFDGANVLTF.

This chain connects TRBV5-1 to TRBJ2-1, with 9 bases that match TRBD1. The J segment lost 12 bases and the V segment lost 3 bases, leaving 1 base of the junction unmatched. The germline V gene has CDR1 SGHRS and CDR2 YFSETQ. This CDR3 has 11 amino acids. This chain's CDR3 is CASSWTGVQFF. The CDR3 coding sequence is TGCGCCAGCAGCTGGACAGGGGTGCAGTTCTTC.

At least ten counts were recorded for this clonotype. V usage is TRBV7-2 and J usage is TRBJ2-3; maybe TRBD2 (7 bases). The CDR3 loop spans 16 amino acids. V gave up 5 bases and J gave up 4 bases, with 19 bases separating them. Germline lookup yields CDR1 SGHTA and CDR2 FQGNSA. The CDR3 DNA reads as TGTGCCAGCAGCCCCCGGCATGGGGGGGCCGCAGATACGCAGTATTTT. Translating it yields CASSPRHGGAADTQYF.

Remarks on this clonotype: One base away lies a much larger clone, so this may be a sequencing read error. The chain has TRBV18 and TRBJ1-1; the D is unclear. V dropped 1 base and J dropped 5 bases, with 8 bases sitting between them. CDR3 length equals 13 residues. Germline assignment: CDR1 KGHSH and CDR2 LQKENI. The CDR3 here is CASSPHQRTEAFF. The CDR3, as DNA: TGTGCCAGCTCACCACATCAAAGGACTGAAGCTTTCTTT. The entire variable domain, with the rest obtained from reference TRBV18 and TRBJ1-1, is as follows: NAGVMQNPRHLVRRRGQEARLRCSPMKGHSHVYWYRQLPEEGLKFMVYLQKENIIDESGMPKERFSAEFPKEGPSILRIQQVVRGDSAAYFCASSPHQRTEAFFGQGTRLTVV.

This clonotype was counted a few times. The chain has TRBV5-6 and TRBJ1-2; 7 nucleotides align to TRBD1. Germline trimming cut 3 bases from V and 6 bases from J; bases unmatched to any gene: 5. Germline CDR1 is SGHDT and CDR2 is YYEEEE. CDR3 length equals 13 residues. CDR3: CASSYGTEHGYTF. Here the CDR3 DNA reads TGTGCCAGCAGCTATGGGACAGAGCATGGCTACACCTTC.

In this sample, this clonotype turned up many times. The chain employs TRBV27 and TRBJ1-2, with TRBD1 identical over 9 bases. The V gene end was trimmed by 5 bases and the J gene end by 1 base; junction bases not matched to a gene: 11. The germline V gene encodes CDR1 MNHEY and CDR2 SMNVEV (reference sequence). The CDR3 contains 17 residues. The CDR3, as DNA: TGTGCCAGCAGTCGAAACGGACAGGGGACTTTTAACTATGGCTACACCTTC. It codes for CASSRNGQGTFNYGYTF.